This is a list of T cell receptor beta chains from one sample in a study of shared T cell receptors in the human thymus. Clones were sequenced by immunoSEQ multiplex PCR, and TCRdb holds only the in-frame ones, with some missing. Here the sample spans approximately 490,000 clones, about 84% being singletons. Separately, the same data were catalogued under a study of human thymus T cells.

The material sequenced was thymocytes. These receptor sequences come from a boy in the first two years of life with a congenital heart defect. Each CDR3 is given with its conserved first and last residue. A D gene is named only where the DNA matches it firmly. Size is stated for part of the rows, as once, few or many counts, or as a class when the clone is expanded.

J | D | size | V | DNA | CDR3
TRBJ1-2 | NA | NA | TRBV7-2 | TGTGCCAGCAGGTCCAGCGGGTGGCCCGGGCCGGGGGACTATGGCTACACCTTC | CASRSSGWPGPGDYGYTF
TRBJ1-1 | NA | NA | TRBV6-5 | TGTGCCAGCATAGGTGCGGGAGCCACTGAAGCTTTCTTT | CASIGAGATEAFF
TRBJ1-4 | NA | NA | TRBV6-1 | TGTGCCAGCAGTGAACCGTTAGGGAGAAATGAAAAACTGTTTTTT | CASSEPLGRNEKLFF
TRBJ1-2 | NA | NA | TRBV28 | TGTGCCAGCAGTTTATGTCCTCTCTATGGCTACACCTTC | CASSLCPLYGYTF
TRBJ2-1 | TRBD2 | NA | TRBV9 | TGTGCCAGCAGCGAAACCGGGACTATCTCCTACAATGAGCAGTTCTTC | CASSETGTISYNEQFF
TRBJ1-5 | TRBD1 | NA | TRBV6-5 | TGTGCCACCCGGACAGGGGGCCACAATCAGCCCCAGCATTTT | CATRTGGHNQPQHF
TRBJ2-1 | TRBD2 | NA | TRBV11-2 | TGTGCCACACAGCCGGGACTAGCGAGCCATGAGCAGTTCTTC | CATQPGLASHEQFF
TRBJ1-4 | NA | once | TRBV6-1 | TGTGCCAGCAGCCGGGTAACTAATGAAAAACTGTTTTTT | CASSRVTNEKLFF
TRBJ2-7 | TRBD2 | NA | TRBV7-2 | TGTGCCAGCAGCTTTGCACTAGCGGGAGGATCCTACGAGCAGTACTTC | CASSFALAGGSYEQYF
TRBJ2-1 | NA | NA | TRBV11-2 | TGTGCCAGCAGCTTAGCCGACAATGAGCAGTTCTTC | CASSLADNEQFF
TRBJ2-7 | NA | NA | TRBV27 | TGTGCCAGCTCCCCCTTGGGGCTAGGCACCTACGAGCAGTACTTC | CASSPLGLGTYEQYF
TRBJ2-1 | NA | NA | TRBV19 | TGTGCCAGTAAACGCCGAGACTTGAACGAGCAGTTCTTC | CASKRRDLNEQFF
TRBJ2-7 | NA | NA | TRBV5-4 | TGTGCCAGCAGCTTGGTAGTATACGAGCAGTACTTC | CASSLVVYEQYF
TRBJ2-5 | NA | NA | TRBV18 | TGTGCCAGCTCACCGTCCGGGGGGCTAGAGACCCAGTACTTC | CASSPSGGLETQYF
TRBJ1-1 | TRBD1 | NA | TRBV4-2 | TGTACCAGCAGCCAAGATGGAGACAGGGTGGGCACTGAAGCTTTCTTT | CTSSQDGDRVGTEAFF
TRBJ1-1 | NA | NA | TRBV21-1 | TGTGCCAGCAGCAAAGCGCTGGGGGGACAGGGGGCTGACACTGAAGCTTTCTTT | CASSKALGGQGADTEAFF
TRBJ2-4 | NA | NA | TRBV6-1 | TGTGCCAGCAGTGTTTCCAGGGCCCCCCAAAACATTCAGTACTTC | CASSVSRAPQNIQYF
TRBJ2-7 | TRBD1 | few | TRBV18 | TGTGCCAGCTCCCAAAGCGGGACAGGGGTAGACGAGCAGTACTTC | CASSQSGTGVDEQYF
TRBJ2-1 | TRBD2 | NA | TRBV7-9 | TGTGCCACCAAAGGGACTAGCGTTAACAATGAGCAGTTCTTC | CATKGTSVNNEQFF
TRBJ2-3 | TRBD1 | NA | TRBV5-1 | TGCGCCAGCAGCTCTCCGGGACAGGGGATGGGAGATACGCAGTATTTT | CASSSPGQGMGDTQYF
TRBJ2-3 | TRBD2 | NA | TRBV29-1 | TGCAGCGTTGTTGGAACTAGCGGGGCTAGCACAGATACGCAGTATTTT | CSVVGTSGASTDTQYF
TRBJ2-3 | NA | NA | TRBV5-1 | TGCGCCAGCAGCTTGCCAGGGGTGTTGAGGACGGATACGCAGTATTTT | CASSLPGVLRTDTQYF
TRBJ2-7 | TRBD1 | few | TRBV27 | TGTGCCAGCAGTTCAAAGTCCGGGACAGACTCCTACGAGCAGTACTTC | CASSSKSGTDSYEQYF
TRBJ1-3 | NA | NA | TRBV25-1 | TGTGCCAGCAGAGAGGGGGCTGGAAACACCATATATTTT | CASREGAGNTIYF
TRBJ1-4 | NA | NA | TRBV29-1 | TGCAGCGTTGAACTGACATTCGCAACTAATGAAAAACTGTTTTTT | CSVELTFATNEKLFF
TRBJ2-7 | TRBD1 | NA | TRBV15 | TGTGCCACCAGCAGGTTCGACGGGACAGGCCAGGTCTACGAGCAGTACTTC | CATSRFDGTGQVYEQYF
TRBJ2-7 | TRBD2 | NA | TRBV4-2 | TGTGCCAGCAGCCATTTCAAAGCGGGAGCGGACGAGCAGTACTTC | CASSHFKAGADEQYF
TRBJ2-7 | TRBD2 | few | TRBV18 | TGTGCCAGCTCACCTGGGATGACCAGACTAGCGGGAGAGCCCTACGAGCAGTACTTC | CASSPGMTRLAGEPYEQYF
TRBJ2-7 | TRBD1 | NA | TRBV27 | TGTGCCAGCAGATCCTTTGGACAGGGCGGCTCCTACGAGCAGTACTTC | CASRSFGQGGSYEQYF
TRBJ2-1 | TRBD1 | NA | TRBV5-1 | TGCGCCAGCAGCTTGGGACAGGGGGGCAATGAGCAGTTCTTC | CASSLGQGGNEQFF
TRBJ2-2 | NA | NA | TRBV5-1 | TGCGCCAGCAGCTTGGATCCAGACGGAGGGGTCCCCGGGGAGCTGTTTTTT | CASSLDPDGGVPGELFF
TRBJ2-7 | NA | few | TRBV7-2 | TGTGCCAGCAGCTCATCACTGCCCGGGACTCGAGCTTCCTACGAGCAGTACTTC | CASSSSLPGTRASYEQYF
TRBJ2-7 | TRBD2 | NA | TRBV2 | TGTGCCAGCAGTGAAGAGCGGGAGGCCCTCCTCTACGAGCAGTACTTC | CASSEEREALLYEQYF
TRBJ1-5 | NA | few | TRBV5-8 | TGTGCCAGCAGCTTGACCAGGGGAGGGCAGCCCCAGCATTTT | CASSLTRGGQPQHF
TRBJ2-7 | NA | NA | TRBV15 | TGTGCCACCAGCAACGGTTCCTCCTACGAGCAGTACTTC | CATSNGSSYEQYF
TRBJ1-1 | NA | NA | TRBV9 | TGTGCCAGCAGCTTACGGGTGGAGAACACTGAAGCTTTCTTT | CASSLRVENTEAFF
TRBJ2-7 | NA | NA | TRBV20-1 | TGCAGTGCAGCCCCTCGGGTGCAGTACTTC | CSAAPRVQYF
TRBJ2-5 | NA | NA | TRBV6-5 | TGTGCCAGCAGTTACTCCAGTTCGGGGTCCCAAGAGACCCAGTACTTC | CASSYSSSGSQETQYF
TRBJ1-2 | NA | once | TRBV7-9 | TGTGCCAGCAGCCCCCCCGGGGGCTACACCTTC | CASSPPGGYTF
TRBJ1-1 | NA | NA | TRBV10-3 | TGTGCCATCAGTGAGTCGAGAGGTGAAGCTTTCTTT | CAISESRGEAFF
TRBJ2-1 | TRBD2 | NA | TRBV4-1 | TGCGCCAGCAGCCAAGATTATGAGGTAGCGGGAGAAAGCTCCTACAATGAGCAGTTCTTC | CASSQDYEVAGESSYNEQFF
TRBJ1-2 | NA | NA | TRBV6-5 | TGTGCCAGCACCGACGAGCGGTATGGCTACACCTTC | CASTDERYGYTF
TRBJ2-2 | TRBD2 | NA | TRBV27 | TGTGCCAGCAGCCGGCTAGCGGGAGGTGGCACCGGGGAGCTGTTTTTT | CASSRLAGGGTGELFF
TRBJ2-7 | TRBD2 | once | TRBV11-2 | TGTGCCAGCAGCTTAGGGCCCGATAGCGGGGACGGGCACGAGCAGTACTTC | CASSLGPDSGDGHEQYF
TRBJ2-7 | NA | NA | TRBV7-2 | TGTGCCAGCAGCTTAGCGGCGCGGGGTAACTACGAGCAGTACTTC | CASSLAARGNYEQYF
TRBJ2-2 | TRBD1 | NA | TRBV11-3 | TGTGCCAGCAGCCCAGGGGGCGGGGAGCTGTTTTTT | CASSPGGGELFF
TRBJ2-7 | NA | NA | TRBV29-1 | TGCAGCGTTGCCCCCCGGATAGCGGCCTCCTACGAGCAGTACTTC | CSVAPRIAASYEQYF
TRBJ2-7 | TRBD1 | NA | TRBV5-1 | TGCGCCAGCAGCCCTCCGACAGGGGTCTTCGCCTACGAGCAGTACTTC | CASSPPTGVFAYEQYF
TRBJ1-1 | NA | NA | TRBV25-1 | TGTGCCAGCAGTGCAGGGGTGAACACTGAAGCTTTCTTT | CASSAGVNTEAFF
TRBJ2-7 | TRBD2 | NA | TRBV9 | TGTGCCAGCAGCGTAGAAGGGGGGACTAGTCAGGACGAGCAGTACTTC | CASSVEGGTSQDEQYF
TRBJ2-7 | NA | few | TRBV27 | TGTGCCAGCAGTTTATCAGCCCGATATGGAATCGGGGGGCGCGGGACTACCTCCTACGAGCAGTACTTC | CASSLSARYGIGGRGTTSYEQYF
TRBJ1-3 | TRBD1 | NA | TRBV4-3 | TGCGCCAGCAGCCAAGCCCGGAAGGGGGCAGGAAACACCATATATTTT | CASSQARKGAGNTIYF
TRBJ2-5 | NA | NA | TRBV6-6 | TGTGCCAGCAACCGAGCCGGGGAAGAGACCCAGTACTTC | CASNRAGEETQYF
TRBJ2-1 | NA | few | TRBV19 | TGTGCCAGTAGTATTGTCGTCGGGGAGCAGTTCTTC | CASSIVVGEQFF
TRBJ1-1 | NA | NA | TRBV28 | TGTGCCAGCAGTTTATGCTGGATCGGGGGTACTGAAAAGACTGAAGCTTTCTTT | CASSLCWIGGTEKTEAFF
TRBJ2-1 | NA | few | TRBV18 | TGTGCCAGCTCGTCTAACCCACTCCCTTTAGCGCAAACATACAATGAGCAGTTCTTC | CASSSNPLPLAQTYNEQFF
TRBJ2-7 | TRBD1 | NA | TRBV11-2 | TGTGCCAGCAGCTCTTCGACAGGGGGCTACGAGCAGTACTTC | CASSSSTGGYEQYF